This TCR beta chain was sequenced in a study of cytomegalovirus exposure and HLA in healthy donors. Overall study findings and caveats: The authors excluded some V segments, including TRBV6-2 and TRBV6-3, as indistinguishable. A prior analysis recorded that most TCR beta V segments were productive about 90% or about 30% of the time. Cytomegalovirus association was assigned to more than 150 TCR beta chains.

The study ran its PCR with 60 Vbeta and 13 Jbeta primers. The data were produced by immunoSEQ multiplex PCR, yet TCRdb's version contains in-frame clones alone and is incomplete. This table has fewer than 140,000 clones, less than 80% appearing once. Germline values: CDR1 LGHNA, CDR2 YNFKEQ. CDR3 length equals 16 residues. The V gene end was trimmed by 4 bases and the J gene end by 1 base; junction bases not matched to a gene: 4. Notes on this clone: No antigen is known for it.

The sequenced material came from PBMCs. The gene calls are TRBV4-2 and TRBJ1-2; 12 bases match TRBD1. This TCR derives from a man between 60 and 75 years old in good health and CMV-seronegative. CDR3 protein: CASSRGQGADNYGYTF. The DNA of the CDR3 is TGTGCCAGCAGCCGGGGACAGGGGGCTGATAACTATGGCTACACCTTC.